Presented here are 2 T cell receptor beta chains from one specimen sequenced in a study of Ad26.COV2.S vaccination and SARS-CoV-2 variants. Produced via immunoSEQ multiplex PCR; TCRdb's table is partial and in-frame only. The sample has roughly 400,000 clones, about 89% seen once. Treatment described: some 20 received Ad26.COV2.S at low or high dose, single or two shots; several received placebo; per-sample allocation not given. All samples were drawn on day 63, counting from the first vaccine or placebo injection. Sequences were derived from peripheral blood, sampled in a trial of Ad26.COV2.S vaccine versus placebo. The receptors derive from a person between 18 and 65 years old who received the Ad26.COV2.S COVID-19 vaccine or a placebo.

The rearrangement joins TRBV9 to TRBJ2-2, with D hard to call. The CDR3 length is 13 residues. Trimming took off 0 bases at V and 8 bases at J, with 8 bases between the two ends. Germline V lookup: CDR1 SGDLS, CDR2 YYNGEE. The CDR3 sequence: CASSVGKLGELFF. CDR3 DNA sequence: TGTGCCAGCAGCGTAGGGAAATTAGGGGAGCTGTTTTTT.

The chain links TRBV27 to TRBJ1-1; weak D call: TRBD1 (5 bases). The CDR3 runs to 13 residues. Trimming stripped 2 bases from V and 7 bases from J, with 11 bases between. Germline V gives CDR1 MNHEY, CDR2 SMNVEV (reference sequence). DNA of the CDR3: TGTGCCAGCAGTTTACGTCAGGGATTTGAAGCTTTCTTT. This gives the protein CASSLRQGFEAFF.